This TCR beta chain was recovered during a study of blood T cells in healthy people across ages. The CDR3 is made up of 15 amino acids. Germline V gives CDR1 MNHEY, CDR2 SMNVEV (reference sequence). With respect to this clonotype: One end of the junction varies from germline; a read error may be responsible.

In terms of origin and age, donors were healthy Caucasian individuals from Russia aged roughly 6 to 100. It was with a sample-barcoded 5' primer and a J-beta primer mix that a second PCR of roughly 7 to 12 cycles was run. Unique molecular identifiers of 12 random nucleotides labeled each cDNA. Using its own MiXCR run on the 5' RACE reads, TCRdb lists one record per CDR3 protein. The repertoire holds hundreds of thousands of distinct CDR3 sequences, with over 20% as singletons. This sequence originates from a man between 65 and 79 years old in good health. J is TRBJ1-5 and V is TRBV27; TRBD1 might be the D (5 bases). The sample taken for sequencing was blood. As DNA, the CDR3 is TGTGCCAGCAGTGCCATCACGGGGGTTCGTCAGCTCCAGCATTTT. The encoded protein is CASSAITGVRQLQHF.